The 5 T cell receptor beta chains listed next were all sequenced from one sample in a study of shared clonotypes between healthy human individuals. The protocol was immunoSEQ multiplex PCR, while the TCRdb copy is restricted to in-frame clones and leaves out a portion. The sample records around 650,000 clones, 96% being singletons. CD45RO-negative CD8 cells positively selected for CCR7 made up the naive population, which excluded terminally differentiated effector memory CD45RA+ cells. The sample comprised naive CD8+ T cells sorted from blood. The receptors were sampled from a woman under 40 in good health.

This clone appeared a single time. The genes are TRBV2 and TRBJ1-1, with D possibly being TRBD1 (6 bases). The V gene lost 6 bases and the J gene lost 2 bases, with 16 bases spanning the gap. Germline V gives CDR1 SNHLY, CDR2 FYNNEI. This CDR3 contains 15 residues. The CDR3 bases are TGTGCCAGCAGCCCCGGGGGCCAAATTAACACTGAAGCTTTCTTT. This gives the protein CASSPGGQINTEAFF.

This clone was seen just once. This chain's CDR3 is CASSRQATGELFF. The CDR3 DNA follows: TGTGCCAGCAGCCGACAGGCCACCGGGGAGCTGTTTTTT. The rearrangement uses TRBV7-9 and TRBJ2-2; weak D call: TRBD1 (6 bases). In germline, CDR1 is SEHNR, CDR2 FQNEAQ (reference sequence). V was clipped by 5 bases and J by 4 bases, with 8 bases between them. The CDR3 has 13 residues.

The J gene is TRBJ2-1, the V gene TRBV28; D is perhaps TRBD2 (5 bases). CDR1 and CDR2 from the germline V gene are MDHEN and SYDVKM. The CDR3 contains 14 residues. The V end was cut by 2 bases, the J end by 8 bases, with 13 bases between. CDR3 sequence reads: CASSLVGVSYEQFF. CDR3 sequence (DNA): TGTGCCAGCAGTTTAGTGGGAGTATCGTATGAGCAGTTCTTC.

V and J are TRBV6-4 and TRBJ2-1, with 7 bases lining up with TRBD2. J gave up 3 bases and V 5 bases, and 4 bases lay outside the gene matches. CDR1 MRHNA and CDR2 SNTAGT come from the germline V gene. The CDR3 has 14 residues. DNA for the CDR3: TGTGCCAGCAGTCGGAGCGGGGACTACAATGAGCAGTTCTTC. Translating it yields CASSRSGDYNEQFF.

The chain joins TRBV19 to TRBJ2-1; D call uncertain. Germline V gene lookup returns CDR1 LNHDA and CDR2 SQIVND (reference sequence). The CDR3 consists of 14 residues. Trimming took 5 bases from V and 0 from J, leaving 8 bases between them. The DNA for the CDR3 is TGTGCCAGTAGTTTCGGCAGCTCCTACAATGAGCAGTTCTTC. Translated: CASSFGSSYNEQFF.